This T cell receptor (beta chain) was found in a study of a mutant IDH1 vaccine in newly diagnosed glioma. Looking at the study overall: Patients began vaccination 4-6 weeks after radiotherapy alone, or with temozolomide cycles. Patients' prior therapy spanned radiotherapy, temozolomide, or both; most underwent both. Notes on the study in general: It seemed that pseudoprogression was not linked to changes in the top peripheral T cell clonotypes.

Libraries were prepared by immunoSEQ multiplex PCR; TCRdb keeps only in-frame clonotypes and omits some of them. Altogether tens of thousands of clones are present, 80% to 90% being singletons, with the ten largest covering around 1.5%. Time point of the sample: week 35, safety follow-up. Each dose of the vaccine consisted of 300 ug of mutant IDH1 20-mer peptide, with topical imiquimod. New astrocytomas of WHO grade 3 or 4 that were IDH1-mutant and ATRX-lost were found in the donors. V dropped 1 base and J dropped 6; count of bases not matched to a gene: 6. Germline V gives CDR1 SGHVS, CDR2 FQNEAQ. The CDR3 has 16 amino acids. On this clone: The antigen remains unidentified.

The sequencing here drew on PBMCs, taken from a glioma patient whose treatment included an IDH1 peptide vaccine. The clonotype originates from a middle-aged man with glioma. The rearrangement links TRBV7-8 to TRBJ2-1; 10 bases match TRBD2. The CDR3 DNA is TGTGCCAGCAGCTTAGTTGTTACTAGCGGGGTCAATGAGCAGTTCTTC. It codes for CASSLVVTSGVNEQFF.